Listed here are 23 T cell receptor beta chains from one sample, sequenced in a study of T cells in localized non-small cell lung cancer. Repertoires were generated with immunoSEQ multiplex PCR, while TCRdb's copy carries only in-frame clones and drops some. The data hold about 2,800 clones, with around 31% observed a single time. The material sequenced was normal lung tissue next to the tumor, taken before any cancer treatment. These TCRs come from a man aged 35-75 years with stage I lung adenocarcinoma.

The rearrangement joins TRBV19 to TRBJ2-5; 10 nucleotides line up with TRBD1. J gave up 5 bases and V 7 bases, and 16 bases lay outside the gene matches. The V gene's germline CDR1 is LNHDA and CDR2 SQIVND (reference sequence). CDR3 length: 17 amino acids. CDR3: CASTNEDRGVLRETQYF. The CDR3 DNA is TGTGCCAGTACTAACGAGGACAGGGGGGTGCTAAGGGAGACCCAGTACTTC.

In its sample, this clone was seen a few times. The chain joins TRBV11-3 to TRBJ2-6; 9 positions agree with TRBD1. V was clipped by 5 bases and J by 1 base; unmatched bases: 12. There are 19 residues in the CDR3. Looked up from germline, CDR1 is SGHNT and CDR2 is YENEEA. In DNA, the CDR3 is TGTGCCAGCAGCCCGAGAGGAGGGGACAGGGCGTCTGGGGCCAACGTCCTGACTTTC. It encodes CASSPRGGDRASGANVLTF.

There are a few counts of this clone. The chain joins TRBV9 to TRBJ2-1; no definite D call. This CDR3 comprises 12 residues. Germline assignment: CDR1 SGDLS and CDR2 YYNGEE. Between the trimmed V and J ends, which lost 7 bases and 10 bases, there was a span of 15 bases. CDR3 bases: TGTGCCAGCTATCTCCTCCTCGAGGAGCAGTTCTTC. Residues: CASYLLLEEQFF.

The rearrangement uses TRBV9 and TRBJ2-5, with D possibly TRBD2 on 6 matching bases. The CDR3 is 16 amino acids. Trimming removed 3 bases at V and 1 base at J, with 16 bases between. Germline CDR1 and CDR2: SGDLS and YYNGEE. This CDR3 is CASSAGDPGRQETQYF. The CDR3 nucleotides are TGTGCCAGCAGCGCGGGGGACCCGGGCCGCCAAGAGACCCAGTACTTC.

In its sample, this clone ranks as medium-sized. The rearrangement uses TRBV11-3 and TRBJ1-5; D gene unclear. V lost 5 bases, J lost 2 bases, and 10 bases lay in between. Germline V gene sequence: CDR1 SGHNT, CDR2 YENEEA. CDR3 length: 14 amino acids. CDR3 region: CASSPSLGNQPQHF. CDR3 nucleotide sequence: TGTGCCAGCAGCCCCTCGTTGGGCAATCAGCCCCAGCATTTT.

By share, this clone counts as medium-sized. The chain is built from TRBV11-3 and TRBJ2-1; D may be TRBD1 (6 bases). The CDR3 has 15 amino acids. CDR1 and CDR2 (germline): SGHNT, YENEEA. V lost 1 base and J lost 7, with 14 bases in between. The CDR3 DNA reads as TGTGCCAGCAGCTTAGGCCAGGGGTTGCAGAATGAGCAGTTCTTC. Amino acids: CASSLGQGLQNEQFF.

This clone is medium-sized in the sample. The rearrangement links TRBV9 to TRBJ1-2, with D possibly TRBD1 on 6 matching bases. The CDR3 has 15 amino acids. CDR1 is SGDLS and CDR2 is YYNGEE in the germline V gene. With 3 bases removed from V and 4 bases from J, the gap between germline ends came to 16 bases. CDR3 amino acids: CASSAGGGPSYGYTF. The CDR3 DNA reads TGTGCCAGCAGCGCCGGCGGGGGCCCCTCCTATGGCTACACCTTC.

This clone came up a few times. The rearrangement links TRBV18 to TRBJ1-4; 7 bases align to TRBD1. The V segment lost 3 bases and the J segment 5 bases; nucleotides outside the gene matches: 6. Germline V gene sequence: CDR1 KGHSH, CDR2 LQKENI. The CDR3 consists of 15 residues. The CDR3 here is CASSPMGQKNEKLFF. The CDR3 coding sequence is TGTGCCAGCTCACCCATGGGACAGAAGAATGAAAAACTGTTTTTT.

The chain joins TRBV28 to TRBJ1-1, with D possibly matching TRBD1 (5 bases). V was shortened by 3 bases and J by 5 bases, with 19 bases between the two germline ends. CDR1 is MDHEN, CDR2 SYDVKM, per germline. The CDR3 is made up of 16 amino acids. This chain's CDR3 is CASSFLGASIKTEAFF. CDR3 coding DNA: TGTGCCAGCAGTTTTTTAGGGGCCTCAATTAAAACTGAAGCTTTCTTT.

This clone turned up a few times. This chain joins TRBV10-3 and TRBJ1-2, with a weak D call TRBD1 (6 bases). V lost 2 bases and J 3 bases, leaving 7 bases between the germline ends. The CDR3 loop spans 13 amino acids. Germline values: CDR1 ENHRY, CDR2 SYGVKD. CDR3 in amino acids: CAISEGQYYGYTF. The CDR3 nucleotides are TGTGCCATCAGTGAGGGACAGTACTATGGCTACACCTTC.

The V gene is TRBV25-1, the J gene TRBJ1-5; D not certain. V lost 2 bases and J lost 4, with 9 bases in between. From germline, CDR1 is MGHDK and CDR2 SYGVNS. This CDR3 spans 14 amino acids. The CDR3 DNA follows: TGTGCCAGCAGTGAAATTCAGACGAATCAGCCCCAGCATTTT. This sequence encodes CASSEIQTNQPQHF.

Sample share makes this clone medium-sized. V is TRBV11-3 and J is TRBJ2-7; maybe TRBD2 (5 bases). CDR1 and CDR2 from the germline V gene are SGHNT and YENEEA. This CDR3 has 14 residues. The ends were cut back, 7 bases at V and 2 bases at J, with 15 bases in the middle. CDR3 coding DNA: TGTGCCAGCACTATAACAGCGGCCACCTACGAGCAGTACTTC. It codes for CASTITAATYEQYF.

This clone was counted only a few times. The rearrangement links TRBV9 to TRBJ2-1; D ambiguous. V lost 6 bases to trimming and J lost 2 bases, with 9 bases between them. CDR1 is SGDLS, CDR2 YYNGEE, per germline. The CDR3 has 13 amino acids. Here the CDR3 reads CASTTATYNEQFF. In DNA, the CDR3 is TGTGCCAGCACCACTGCCACCTACAATGAGCAGTTCTTC.

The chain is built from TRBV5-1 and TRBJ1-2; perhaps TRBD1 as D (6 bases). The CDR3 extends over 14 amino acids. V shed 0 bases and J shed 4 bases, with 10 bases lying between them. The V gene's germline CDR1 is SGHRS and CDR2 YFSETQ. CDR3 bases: TGCGCCAGCAGCTTGGGCCAGGGGAGCTATGGCTACACCTTC. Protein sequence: CASSLGQGSYGYTF.

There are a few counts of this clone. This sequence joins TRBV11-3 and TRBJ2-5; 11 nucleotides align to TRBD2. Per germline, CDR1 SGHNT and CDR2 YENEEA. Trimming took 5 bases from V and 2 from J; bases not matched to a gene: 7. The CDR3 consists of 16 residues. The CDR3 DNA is TGTGCCAGCAGCCAGGCCGGGACTAGCGGACAAGAGACCCAGTACTTC. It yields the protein CASSQAGTSGQETQYF.

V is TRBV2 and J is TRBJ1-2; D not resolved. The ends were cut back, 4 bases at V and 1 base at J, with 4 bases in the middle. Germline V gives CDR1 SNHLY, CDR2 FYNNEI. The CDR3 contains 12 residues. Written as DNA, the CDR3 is TGTGCCAGCAGTGGGGTTAACTATGGCTACACCTTC. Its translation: CASSGVNYGYTF.

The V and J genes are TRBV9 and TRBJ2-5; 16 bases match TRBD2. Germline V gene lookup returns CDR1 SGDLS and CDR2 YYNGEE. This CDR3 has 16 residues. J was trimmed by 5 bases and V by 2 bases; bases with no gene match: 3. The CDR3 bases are TGTGCCAGCAGCGTGGGACTAGCGGGGGGGTCGGAGACCCAGTACTTC. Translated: CASSVGLAGGSETQYF. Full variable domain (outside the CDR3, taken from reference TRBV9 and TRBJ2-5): DSGVTQTPKHLITATGQRVTLRCSPRSGDLSVYWYQQSLDQGLQFLIQYYNGEERAKGNILERFSAQQFPDLHSELNLSSLELGDSALYFCASSVGLAGGSETQYFGPGTRLLVL.

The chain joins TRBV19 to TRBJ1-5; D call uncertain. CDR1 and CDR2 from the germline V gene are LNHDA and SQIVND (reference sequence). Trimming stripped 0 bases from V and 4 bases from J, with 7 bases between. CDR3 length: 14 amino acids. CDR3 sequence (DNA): TGTGCCAGTAGTATAGACAGTCGAAATCAGCCCCAGCATTTT. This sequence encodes CASSIDSRNQPQHF. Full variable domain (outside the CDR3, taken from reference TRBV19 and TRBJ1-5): DGGITQSPKYLFRKEGQNVTLSCEQNLNHDAMYWYRQDPGQGLRLIYYSQIVNDFQKGDIAEGYSVSREKKESFPLTVTSAQKNPTAFYLCASSIDSRNQPQHFGDGTRLSIL.

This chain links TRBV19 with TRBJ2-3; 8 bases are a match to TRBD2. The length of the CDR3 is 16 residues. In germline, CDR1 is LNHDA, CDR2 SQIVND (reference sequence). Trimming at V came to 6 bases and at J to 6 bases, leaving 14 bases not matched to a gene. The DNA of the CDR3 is TGTGCCAGTAGCAGCGGCCCAAGGACTAGCTTTGATACGCAGTATTTT. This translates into CASSSGPRTSFDTQYF.

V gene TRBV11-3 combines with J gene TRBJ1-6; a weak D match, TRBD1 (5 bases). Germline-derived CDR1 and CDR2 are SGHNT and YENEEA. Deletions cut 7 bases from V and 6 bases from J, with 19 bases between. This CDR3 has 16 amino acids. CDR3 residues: CASNRGLTVINSPLHF. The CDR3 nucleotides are TGTGCCAGCAACCGTGGACTGACAGTAATTAATTCACCCCTCCACTTT.

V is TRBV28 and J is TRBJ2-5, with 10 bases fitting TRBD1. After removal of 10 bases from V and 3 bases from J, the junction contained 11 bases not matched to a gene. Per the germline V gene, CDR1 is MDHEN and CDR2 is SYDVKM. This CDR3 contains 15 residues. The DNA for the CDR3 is TGTGCCACCGACAACTGGACAGGGGGTAAAGAGACCCAGTACTTC. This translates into CATDNWTGGKETQYF.

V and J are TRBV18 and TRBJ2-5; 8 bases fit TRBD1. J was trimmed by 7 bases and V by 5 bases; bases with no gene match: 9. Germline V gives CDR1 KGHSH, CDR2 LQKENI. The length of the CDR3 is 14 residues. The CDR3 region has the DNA TGTGCCAGCTCATCACGGCAGGGGGCGGCGACCCAGTACTTC. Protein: CASSSRQGAATQYF.

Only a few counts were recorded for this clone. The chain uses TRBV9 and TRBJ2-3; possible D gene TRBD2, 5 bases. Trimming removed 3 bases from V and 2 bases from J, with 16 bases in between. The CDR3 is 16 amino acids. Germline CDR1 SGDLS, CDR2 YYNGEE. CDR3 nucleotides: TGTGCCAGCAGCGACGGCCAGGACTTTTCCACAGATACGCAGTATTTT. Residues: CASSDGQDFSTDTQYF.